This entry lists 19 T cell receptor beta chains sequenced from one sample in a study of blood T cell repertoires in COVID-19. The data were produced by immunoSEQ multiplex PCR, yet TCRdb's version contains in-frame clones alone and is incomplete. The data show about 270,000 clones, about nine tenths seen once. The sequencing sample was made of peripheral blood. The receptor set was obtained from a middle-aged man with acute or convalescent COVID-19.

The V and J genes are TRBV5-1 and TRBJ2-2; 8 bases agree with TRBD2. The CDR3 contains 15 residues. The J segment lost 6 bases and the V segment lost 1 base, leaving 5 bases of the junction unmatched. From germline, CDR1 is SGHRS and CDR2 YFSETQ. CDR3 bases: TGCGCCAGCAGCTTGAGCGGGGGCGGACCCGGGGAGCTGTTTTTT. This translates into CASSLSGGGPGELFF.

The chain has TRBV5-5 and TRBJ1-1; no firm D call. The CDR3 is 16 residues long. Germline V gene lookup returns CDR1 SGHKS and CDR2 YYEKEE (reference sequence). Between the trimmed V and J ends, which lost 0 bases and 0 bases, there was a span of 12 bases. The CDR3 DNA follows: TGTGCCAGCAGCTTGGGGTGGGCAGAAATGAACACTGAAGCTTTCTTT. As protein: CASSLGWAEMNTEAFF. The variable domain in full, with the rest retrieved from reference TRBV5-5 and TRBJ1-1, is DAGVTQSPTHLIKTRGQQVTLRCSPISGHKSVSWYQQVLGQGPQFIFQYYEKEERGRGNFPDRFSARQFPNYSSELNVNALLLGDSALYLCASSLGWAEMNTEAFFGQGTRLTVV.

The J gene is TRBJ2-2, the V gene TRBV7-2; D unclear. Germline V gives CDR1 SGHTA, CDR2 FQGNSA. CDR3 size: 13 residues. Between the trimmed V and J ends, which lost 2 bases and 7 bases, there was a span of 8 bases. This chain's CDR3 is CASSLLSIGELFF. CDR3 nucleotides: TGTGCCAGCAGCTTACTTAGCATCGGGGAGCTGTTTTTT.

This chain links TRBV20-1 with TRBJ2-7, with 7 bases fitting TRBD2. V lost 3 bases to trimming and J lost 6 bases; unmatched junction nucleotides: 2. CDR3 size: 11 residues. Germline CDR1 DFQATT, CDR2 SNEGSKA (reference sequence). CDR3 nucleotides: TGCAGTGCTAGGGGGGAGGGCGAGCAGTACTTC. It encodes CSARGEGEQYF.

The chain carries TRBV11-2 and TRBJ2-5; D not resolved. V was shortened by 2 bases and J by 5 bases, with 3 bases between the two germline ends. Germline CDR1 is SGHAT and CDR2 is FQNNGV. The CDR3 loop spans 11 amino acids. DNA for the CDR3: TGTGCCAGCAGCTTACAGGAGACCCAGTACTTC. Protein: CASSLQETQYF.

The chain joins TRBV27 to TRBJ1-1; TRBD1 is a possible D gene (5 bases). The CDR3 covers 14 residues. Germline assignment: CDR1 MNHEY and CDR2 SMNVEV (reference sequence). Trimming cost V 3 bases and J 2 bases, with 10 bases left between them. CDR3 sequence: CASSFGGINTEAFF. Here the CDR3 DNA reads TGTGCCAGCAGTTTTGGGGGGATCAACACTGAAGCTTTCTTT.

The J gene is TRBJ2-7, the V gene TRBV6-2 or TRBV6-3; no reliable D call. The germline V and J ends were trimmed by 0 bases and 6 bases, with 6 bases remaining between them. The CDR3 totals 12 residues. Per germline, CDR1 MNHEY and CDR2 SVGEGT. CDR3 in DNA: TGTGCCAGCAGTTACTCGAGGCGCGAGCAGTACTTC. The encoded protein is CASSYSRREQYF.

The chain combines TRBV10-3 with TRBJ1-3; D uncertain. Per germline, CDR1 ENHRY and CDR2 SYGVKD. The CDR3 is 15 residues long. V dropped 3 bases and J dropped 7 bases, with 16 bases sitting between them. The CDR3 DNA sequence: TGTGCCATCAGTGAAGAAAGGATATCGGGTAACACCATATATTTT. Translation gives CAISEERISGNTIYF.

This chain joins TRBV6-6 and TRBJ1-3, with a weak D call TRBD1 (5 bases). Trimming stripped 5 bases from V and 0 bases from J, with 11 bases between. There are 15 residues in the CDR3. CDR1 and CDR2 (germline): MNHNY, SVGAGI (reference sequence). The CDR3 loop is CASSSRASSGNTIYF. The CDR3 DNA reads as TGTGCCAGCAGTAGCAGGGCCTCCTCTGGAAACACCATATATTTT.

In its sample, this clone was seen a few times. The chain links TRBV5-4 to TRBJ2-4; TRBD1 matches at 8 bases. Germline loops: CDR1 SGHNT, CDR2 YYREEE (reference sequence). Germline trimming cut 4 bases from V and 1 base from J; bases unmatched to any gene: 4. The CDR3 loop spans 15 amino acids. The CDR3 sequence is CASSTRQGAKNIQYF. Here the CDR3 DNA reads TGTGCCAGCAGCACCCGACAGGGGGCCAAAAACATTCAGTACTTC.

This clone was observed once. The gene calls are TRBV27 and TRBJ1-2; 9 bases line up with TRBD1. Germline CDR1 and CDR2: MNHEY and SMNVEV (reference sequence). CDR3 length equals 13 residues. The junction had 6 bases not matched to a gene; V was cut back by 6 bases and J by 7 bases. The chain's CDR3 is CASRLQGAAGYTF. CDR3 DNA: TGTGCCAGCAGGCTACAGGGGGCGGCTGGCTACACCTTC.

The chain joins TRBV4-1 to TRBJ1-4, with D hard to call. CDR1 MGHRA and CDR2 YSYEKL come from the germline V gene. V lost 0 bases, J lost 0 bases, and 5 bases lay in between. CDR3 size: 15 residues. The CDR3 spells CASSQDPATNEKLFF. CDR3 sequence (DNA): TGCGCCAGCAGCCAAGATCCCGCAACTAATGAAAAACTGTTTTTT.

This clone has just a few counts. The gene calls are TRBV7-9 and TRBJ1-6; 11 bases match TRBD1. Germline CDR1 reads SEHNR; CDR2 reads FQNEAQ (reference sequence). V lost 2 bases and J lost 9; bases outside the gene matches: 9. CDR3 length equals 17 residues. CDR3 sequence (DNA): TGTGCCAGCAGCTTAACGGTTAAGGGGACAGGGGGTTCACCCCTCCACTTT. As protein: CASSLTVKGTGGSPLHF.

The chain recombines TRBV5-1 with TRBJ2-5; the match to TRBD1 covers 9 bases. The V gene's germline CDR1 is SGHRS and CDR2 YFSETQ. The trim removed 1 base at V and 5 bases at J, leaving 9 bases unmatched. This CDR3 is 16 amino acids long. The CDR3 loop reads CASSLQGQGVTETQYF. CDR3 bases: TGCGCCAGCAGCTTGCAGGGACAGGGAGTTACGGAGACCCAGTACTTC.

The rearrangement joins TRBV6-1 to TRBJ1-1, with D possibly TRBD1 on 5 matching bases. This CDR3 comprises 18 residues. CDR1 is MNHNS, CDR2 SASEGT, per germline. With 4 bases removed from V and 6 bases from J, the gap between germline ends came to 27 bases. The CDR3 loop reads CASSGGERWVAGWAEAFF. CDR3 in DNA: TGTGCCAGCAGTGGGGGGGAGCGTTGGGTCGCTGGTTGGGCTGAAGCTTTCTTT.

The V call is TRBV5-6, the J call TRBJ1-6; D gene unclear. The V end was cut by 0 bases, the J end by 0 bases, with 10 bases between. Germline assignment: CDR1 SGHDT and CDR2 YYEEEE. The length of the CDR3 is 17 residues. Here the CDR3 reads CASSLVALASYNSPLHF. CDR3 sequence (DNA): TGTGCCAGCAGCTTGGTGGCTCTGGCCTCCTATAATTCACCCCTCCACTTT.

This rearrangement joins TRBV2 to TRBJ1-5; D may be TRBD1 (6 bases). V was cut by 7 bases and J by 3 bases, with 10 bases left in between. The CDR3 covers 13 residues. Germline CDR1 is SNHLY and CDR2 is FYNNEI. CDR3 protein: CASTGQYNQPQHF. In DNA, the CDR3 is TGTGCCAGCACCGGACAGTACAATCAGCCCCAGCATTTT.

The chain carries TRBV18 and TRBJ2-7; D unresolved. The CDR3 contains 15 residues. Germline V gene sequence: CDR1 KGHSH, CDR2 LQKENI. V was shortened by 1 base and J by 5 bases, with 15 bases between the two germline ends. The chain's CDR3 is CASSPLSQAMDEQYF. CDR3 coding DNA: TGTGCCAGCTCACCACTATCTCAGGCCATGGACGAGCAGTACTTC.

The rearrangement links TRBV6-6 to TRBJ1-1; TRBD1 is a possible D gene (6 bases). Trimming shortened V by 2 bases and J by 11 bases, and 15 bases separated the two germline ends. Germline-derived CDR1 and CDR2 are MNHNY and SVGAGI (reference sequence). This CDR3 is built from 13 residues. The CDR3 loop is CASSYDVGARAFF. The CDR3 region has the DNA TGTGCCAGCAGTTACGACGTGGGGGCACGGGCTTTCTTT.